One and the same sample provided the 14 T cell receptor beta chains below, sequenced in a study of CD8 T cells in ankylosing spondylitis. Study conclusions and caveats: Blood from ankylosing spondylitis patients appeared to carry a characteristic roughly 8-variant TCR beta motif.

The antigens these receptors bind are not known. TCRdb reprocessed the 5' RACE reads with MiXCR, giving one entry per CDR3 protein. The sample holds 750,000 to 850,000 distinct CDR3 sequences, 12% seen once. What was sequenced was blood, either unsorted or a sorted T cell fraction (not recorded which). These receptors were taken from a male donor with ankylosing spondylitis.

CDR3 in amino acids: CSALGREHGYTF. The DNA for the CDR3 is TGCAGTGCCCTGGGCAGGGAACATGGCTACACCTTC. This sequence joins TRBV20-1 and TRBJ1-2, with D possibly being TRBD1 (5 bases). This CDR3 is built from 12 residues. Germline V gene sequence: CDR1 DFQATT, CDR2 SNEGSKA (reference sequence). V was pared by 6 bases and J by 6 bases, with 14 bases between.

This clonotype was seen more than once but under ten times. The V and J genes are TRBV11-2 and TRBJ2-3, with a weak D call TRBD1 (6 bases). Germline CDR1 and CDR2: SGHAT and FQNNGV. The V end was cut by 5 bases, the J end by 1 base, with 10 bases between. The CDR3 totals 14 residues. CDR3 nucleotides: TGTGCCAGCAGCCAGGGGTGGGGCACAGATACGCAGTATTTT. It specifies CASSQGWGTDTQYF.

This sequence joins TRBV25-1 and TRBJ2-3; TRBD1 matches 8 bases. After removal of 2 bases from V and 6 bases from J, the junction contained 10 bases not matched to a gene. This CDR3 is built from 16 residues. Germline V gene data show CDR1 as MGHDK and CDR2 as SYGVNS. The CDR3 loop is CASSELGRGQEDTQYF. For the CDR3, the DNA is TGTGCCAGCAGTGAACTCGGCAGGGGGCAGGAGGATACGCAGTATTTT.

This chain uses TRBV9 with TRBJ2-1, with 11 bases matching TRBD2. This CDR3 is built from 19 residues. The V gene end was trimmed by 0 bases and the J gene end by 6 bases; junction bases not matched to a gene: 14. Germline lookup yields CDR1 SGDLS and CDR2 YYNGEE. In nucleotides, the CDR3 is TGTGCCAGCAGCGTAGGCTTTTTGCTAGCGGGAGGAGTTACCAATGAGCAGTTCTTC. Translation gives CASSVGFLLAGGVTNEQFF.

This clonotype was seen more than once but under ten times. The genes are TRBV4-3 and TRBJ2-4; 9 positions agree with TRBD2. The trim removed 2 bases at V and 1 base at J, leaving 6 bases unmatched. This CDR3 has 17 amino acids. Germline CDR1 and CDR2: LGHNA and YSLEER. The CDR3 bases are TGCGCCAGCAGCCAATTTAGCGGGAGTGGTGCCAAAAACATTCAGTACTTC. Translation: CASSQFSGSGAKNIQYF.

V is TRBV5-1 and J is TRBJ1-1; 8 bases agree with TRBD1. Trimming took 3 bases from V and 1 from J; bases not matched to a gene: 8. CDR3 length: 16 residues. CDR1 is SGHRS, CDR2 YFSETQ, per germline. The CDR3 DNA sequence: TGCGCCAGCAGCTCGACAGGGGAAAGGCCGAACACTGAAGCTTTCTTT. Its translation is CASSSTGERPNTEAFF.

The sample holds many counts of this clonotype. V and J are TRBV29-1 and TRBJ2-7, with TRBD2 as a possible D gene (6 bases). The CDR3 extends over 12 amino acids. Trimming pared 5 bases from V and 5 bases from J, leaving 13 bases between. Germline assignment: CDR1 SQVTM and CDR2 ANQGSEA. Here the CDR3 DNA reads TGCAGCGTTTCTCCTGGGGGGAACGAGCAGTACTTC. Protein product: CSVSPGGNEQYF.

This clonotype was seen a few times. The V and J genes are TRBV20-1 and TRBJ2-3, with TRBD2 matching over 8 bases. CDR1 is DFQATT, CDR2 SNEGSKA, per germline (reference sequence). The length of the CDR3 is 15 residues. V was pared by 4 bases and J by 2 bases, with 8 bases of the junction left unmatched. The CDR3 region is CSATLLAADTDTQYF. The CDR3, as DNA: TGCAGTGCTACCCTACTAGCGGCCGACACAGATACGCAGTATTTT.

There are many counts of this clonotype. The V call is TRBV4-2, the J call TRBJ2-7; 10 bases fit TRBD1. The CDR3 is 14 amino acids. CDR1 and CDR2 (germline): LGHNA, YNFKEQ. The junction had 4 bases not matched to a gene; V was cut back by 4 bases and J by 4 bases. The CDR3 sequence: CASSRGQGVYEQYF. The CDR3 DNA sequence: TGTGCCAGCAGCCGTGGACAGGGGGTGTACGAGCAGTACTTC.

This clonotype was picked up many times. For the CDR3, the DNA is TGTGCCAGCAGTATGGGACAGCGTTATGGCTACACCTTC. Translated, it gives CASSMGQRYGYTF. The V and J genes are TRBV12-3 or TRBV12-4 and TRBJ1-2, with 7 bases lining up with TRBD1. The V segment lost 5 bases and the J segment 5 bases; nucleotides outside the gene matches: 5. The CDR3 is 13 residues long.

V and J are TRBV6-1 and TRBJ2-1; weak D call: TRBD2 (7 bases). This CDR3 region has 17 residues. V shed 6 bases and J shed 3 bases, with 21 bases lying between them. Germline CDR1 and CDR2: MNHNS and SASEGT. The CDR3 DNA reads as TGTGCCAGCAGGAGACTTGGGAGGGGGGTTATCTACAATGAGCAGTTCTTC. It codes for CASRRLGRGVIYNEQFF.

The rearrangement links TRBV5-5 to TRBJ1-6; 10 bases map to TRBD1. J was trimmed by 7 bases and V by 5 bases; bases with no gene match: 6. CDR1 is SGHKS and CDR2 is YYEKEE in the germline V gene (reference sequence). The CDR3 spans 15 residues. The CDR3 coding sequence is TGTGCCAGCAGATTTATGGGACAGGGGAATTCACCCCTCCACTTT. Translating gives CASRFMGQGNSPLHF.

V gene TRBV20-1 combines with J gene TRBJ2-3; D not certain. In germline, CDR1 is DFQATT, CDR2 SNEGSKA (reference sequence). V lost 1 base to trimming and J lost 3 bases, with 14 bases between them. This CDR3 comprises 15 residues. The CDR3 nucleotides are TGCAGTGCTAGAGCCCCTGATACAGCTACAGATACGCAGTATTTT. This encodes CSARAPDTATDTQYF.

This clonotype was seen a few times. This chain links TRBV5-1 with TRBJ2-1, with D possibly being TRBD2 (5 bases). CDR3 size: 16 residues. Trimming removed 4 bases at V and 2 bases at J, with 16 bases between. Germline loops: CDR1 SGHRS, CDR2 YFSETQ. The CDR3 nucleotides are TGCGCCAGCAGCATATTAAGTAGGGAGCCCTACAATGAGCAGTTCTTC. Amino acid sequence: CASSILSREPYNEQFF.